The 27 T cell receptor beta chains below all came from one sample that was sequenced in a study of blood T cell repertoires in COVID-19. Data came from immunoSEQ multiplex PCR; TCRdb stores just in-frame clones and leaves some out. The sample lists over 15,000 clones; 85% to 90% were seen once. The sample comprised peripheral blood. All receptors derive from a woman older than 75 with COVID-19, enrolled during active disease.

The chain is built from TRBV7-8 and TRBJ2-7; 9 positions agree with TRBD1. V shed 5 bases and J 1 base; nucleotides not matched to a gene: 9. The CDR3 length is 16 residues. The germline CDR1 and CDR2 sequences are SGHVS and FQNEAQ. This CDR3 reads CASSRGRTGVSYEQYF. The CDR3 DNA reads TGTGCCAGCAGCCGGGGAAGGACAGGGGTTTCCTACGAGCAGTACTTC.

The V gene is TRBV7-9, the J gene TRBJ2-7; 16 positions agree with TRBD2. The CDR3 has 17 residues. CDR1 SEHNR and CDR2 FQNEAQ come from the germline V gene (reference sequence). Trimming removed 5 bases from V and 2 bases from J; junction bases left unmatched: 6. The DNA of the CDR3 is TGTGCCAGCAGCCCGAAAGGGACTAGCGGGAGGGCCTACGAGCAGTACTTC. Translation gives CASSPKGTSGRAYEQYF.

The chain is built from TRBV6-5 and TRBJ1-1, with D maybe TRBD1 (6 bases). Germline loops: CDR1 MNHEY, CDR2 SVGAGI. V lost 5 bases and J lost 2, with 12 bases in between. The CDR3 loop spans 14 amino acids. CDR3 bases: TGTGCCAGCAGTCAGGGGCGTATAAACACTGAAGCTTTCTTT. Translating it yields CASSQGRINTEAFF.

This sequence joins TRBV24-1 and TRBJ2-1; D remains unclear. The germline V and J ends were trimmed by 1 base and 1 base, with 7 bases remaining between them. Germline lookup yields CDR1 KGHDR and CDR2 SFDVKD. The CDR3 consists of 15 residues. CDR3 amino acids: CATSDFGRSYNEQFF. In DNA, the CDR3 is TGTGCCACCAGTGATTTCGGCAGGTCCTACAATGAGCAGTTCTTC.

The J gene is TRBJ2-5, the V gene TRBV9; 8 bases fit TRBD1. V dropped 0 bases and J dropped 5; count of bases not matched to a gene: 12. Looked up from germline, CDR1 is SGDLS and CDR2 is YYNGEE. The CDR3 is 17 residues long. In DNA, the CDR3 is TGTGCCAGCAGCGTAGGACGGGGCCAGGGGGCGACGGAGACCCAGTACTTC. As protein: CASSVGRGQGATETQYF.

The rearrangement uses TRBV18 and TRBJ1-1; D is perhaps TRBD1 (6 bases). Deletions cut 5 bases from V and 4 bases from J, with 17 bases between. The CDR3 spans 15 residues. CDR1 and CDR2 from the germline V gene are KGHSH and LQKENI. DNA of the CDR3: TGTGCCAGCTCAACCCGGGGGGGGCAAGGCACTGAAGCTTTCTTT. Translation gives CASSTRGGQGTEAFF.

The gene calls are TRBV10-3 and TRBJ1-1; 8 nucleotides line up with TRBD1. Germline V gene sequence: CDR1 ENHRY, CDR2 SYGVKD. With V trimmed by 10 bases and J by 0 bases, 4 bases remained unmatched. The CDR3 sequence is 13 residues long. The CDR3 coding sequence is TGTGCCACCTCGGACAGGGTGAACACTGAAGCTTTCTTT. Translating gives CATSDRVNTEAFF.

This sequence joins TRBV7-7 and TRBJ1-5; possibly TRBD1 for D (6 bases). CDR1 SSHAT and CDR2 FNYEAQ come from the germline V gene (reference sequence). The CDR3 length is 18 residues. The V gene lost 2 bases and the J gene lost 0 bases, with 17 bases spanning the gap. CDR3 loop: CASSLLTRQEDSNQPQHF. In DNA, the CDR3 is TGTGCCAGCAGCTTACTCACCCGACAGGAAGATAGCAATCAGCCCCAGCATTTT.

CDR3 in amino acids: CASSLSGTEGFYEQYF. The CDR3 DNA reads TGTGCCAGCAGCTTGTCCGGGACGGAGGGATTCTACGAGCAGTACTTC. The chain joins TRBV11-2 to TRBJ2-7; perhaps TRBD2 as D (6 bases). Germline V gene sequence: CDR1 SGHAT, CDR2 FQNNGV. The CDR3 totals 16 residues. V shed 3 bases and J shed 3 bases, with 18 bases lying between them.

This rearrangement joins TRBV18 to TRBJ1-2; 9 nucleotides agree with TRBD1. Per the germline V gene, CDR1 is KGHSH and CDR2 is LQKENI. The CDR3 runs to 16 residues. V lost 0 bases to trimming and J lost 1 base; unmatched junction nucleotides: 3. DNA for the CDR3: TGTGCCAGCTCACCACCTGGGACAGGGCTTAACTATGGCTACACCTTC. Amino acids: CASSPPGTGLNYGYTF. Combining the CDR3 with reference TRBV18 and TRBJ1-2 gives the whole variable domain NAGVMQNPRHLVRRRGQEARLRCSPMKGHSHVYWYRQLPEEGLKFMVYLQKENIIDESGMPKERFSAEFPKEGPSILRIQQVVRGDSAAYFCASSPPGTGLNYGYTFGSGTRLTVV.

This clone was counted a few times. This rearrangement joins TRBV7-2 to TRBJ2-7, with no clear D. Germline CDR1 reads SGHTA; CDR2 reads FQGNSA. Trimming removed 1 base at V and 2 bases at J, with 6 bases between. The CDR3 is 13 amino acids. The CDR3 coding sequence is TGTGCCAGCAGCTTAGGAGTGACCTACGAGCAGTACTTC. As protein: CASSLGVTYEQYF.

The chain joins TRBV29-1 to TRBJ1-2; the match to TRBD1 covers 8 bases. The CDR3 sequence is 12 residues long. V lost 7 bases, J lost 8 bases, and 9 bases stayed unmatched. Germline V lookup: CDR1 SQVTM, CDR2 ANQGSEA. Here the CDR3 reads CSDHGTGGGYTF. Written as DNA, the CDR3 is TGCAGCGACCATGGGACAGGAGGAGGCTACACCTTC.

The chain is built from TRBV5-5 and TRBJ1-2; D gene unclear. The ends were cut back, 0 bases at V and 5 bases at J, with 14 bases in the middle. CDR1 is SGHKS, CDR2 YYEKEE, per germline (reference sequence). The CDR3 is 15 amino acids. The CDR3 region is CASSLGVGPGYGYTF. The CDR3 DNA is TGTGCCAGCAGCTTGGGAGTTGGGCCTGGGTATGGCTACACCTTC.

J is TRBJ1-6 and V is TRBV6-5; possible D gene TRBD1, 6 bases. Germline V gene sequence: CDR1 MNHEY, CDR2 SVGAGI. The ends were cut back, 0 bases at V and 11 bases at J, with 14 bases in the middle. The CDR3 length is 15 residues. As DNA, the CDR3 is TGTGCCAGCAGTTACTCCTACACAGGGAGCACACCCCTCCACTTT. Translating it yields CASSYSYTGSTPLHF.

This chain links TRBV10-3 with TRBJ1-5; D uncertain. With 4 bases removed from V and 7 bases from J, the gap between germline ends came to 11 bases. CDR3 length: 13 amino acids. Germline CDR1 ENHRY, CDR2 SYGVKD. CDR3 sequence reads: CAISGSPEQPQHF. The CDR3 region has the DNA TGTGCCATCAGTGGCTCTCCTGAGCAGCCCCAGCATTTT.

The chain links TRBV18 to TRBJ1-4; the D gene is possibly TRBD1 (6 bases). Per the germline V gene, CDR1 is KGHSH and CDR2 is LQKENI. CDR3 length: 16 residues. V lost 2 bases and J 3 bases, leaving 13 bases between the germline ends. In nucleotides, the CDR3 is TGTGCCAGCTCACCAATGACAGGAGCTCCTAATGAAAAACTGTTTTTT. Amino acid sequence: CASSPMTGAPNEKLFF.

The CDR3 DNA follows: TGTGCCACCAGTGAAGCGGGAGGTCCCTACGAGCAGTACTTC. The encoded protein is CATSEAGGPYEQYF. The V and J genes are TRBV24-1 and TRBJ2-7; 9 bases fit TRBD2. The germline V gene encodes CDR1 KGHDR and CDR2 SFDVKD. J lost 2 bases, V lost 4 bases, and 2 bases had no gene match. CDR3 size: 14 residues.

This clone was recorded once. The chain joins TRBV11-2 to TRBJ2-1; D is possibly TRBD2 (5 bases). The V gene's germline CDR1 is SGHAT and CDR2 FQNNGV. Trimming left V 3 bases short and J 8 bases short, with 11 bases between. This CDR3 spans 13 amino acids. As DNA, the CDR3 is TGTGCCAGCAGCTTGATAGCGAGACATGAGCAGTTCTTC. Amino acid sequence: CASSLIARHEQFF. The whole variable domain, remainder taken from reference TRBV11-2 and TRBJ2-1, is EAGVAQSPRYKIIEKRQSVAFWCNPISGHATLYWYQQILGQGPKLLIQFQNNGVVDDSQLPKDRFSAERLKGVDSTLKIQPAKLEDSAVYLCASSLIARHEQFFGPGTRLTVL.

This chain joins TRBV7-9 and TRBJ2-5; D gene uncertain. V was clipped by 0 bases and J by 5 bases, with 4 bases between them. CDR1 and CDR2 from the germline V gene are SEHNR and FQNEAQ (reference sequence). The CDR3 extends over 12 amino acids. The CDR3 spells CASSLAQETQYF. CDR3 DNA: TGTGCCAGCAGCTTAGCGCAGGAGACCCAGTACTTC.

This clone was detected only once. This sequence joins TRBV10-3 and TRBJ1-5; TRBD1 aligns across 8 bases. Trimming took 4 bases from V and 2 from J; bases not matched to a gene: 4. The V gene's germline CDR1 is ENHRY and CDR2 SYGVKD. This CDR3 comprises 15 residues. The CDR3 sequence is CAISVTGVGNQPQHF. CDR3 bases: TGTGCCATCAGTGTGACAGGGGTCGGCAATCAGCCCCAGCATTTT.

The gene calls are TRBV4-2 and TRBJ1-6; 9 bases fit TRBD1. V dropped 0 bases and J dropped 7; count of bases not matched to a gene: 10. This CDR3 is built from 18 residues. Germline loops: CDR1 LGHNA, CDR2 YNFKEQ. CDR3 sequence: CASSQDPTGGASNSPLHF. The CDR3 DNA follows: TGTGCCAGCAGCCAAGATCCCACAGGGGGCGCGTCCAATTCACCCCTCCACTTT.

This chain uses TRBV29-1 with TRBJ1-1, with 7 bases aligning to TRBD1. The germline V gene has CDR1 SQVTM and CDR2 ANQGSEA. V shed 6 bases and J 1 base; nucleotides not matched to a gene: 2. The CDR3 totals 12 residues. Here the CDR3 DNA reads TGCAGCGTGAGACAGGGGAACACTGAAGCTTTCTTT. Translated, it gives CSVRQGNTEAFF.

For the CDR3, the DNA is TGTGCCAGTAGACAAACATGGAGCTCCTACGAGCAGTACTTC. This encodes CASRQTWSSYEQYF. This rearrangement joins TRBV19 to TRBJ2-7; D not certain. The CDR3 loop spans 14 amino acids. The V gene lost 6 bases and the J gene lost 0 bases, with 12 bases spanning the gap. Germline V gene lookup returns CDR1 LNHDA and CDR2 SQIVND (reference sequence).

V and J are TRBV27 and TRBJ1-1; D not certain. The CDR3 contains 12 residues. Trimming took 4 bases from V and 6 from J, leaving 9 bases between them. The germline gives CDR1 MNHEY, CDR2 SMNVEV (reference sequence). CDR3 sequence reads: CASSSSFSEAFF. The CDR3 region has the DNA TGTGCCAGCAGTTCGTCCTTCTCTGAAGCTTTCTTT.

This clone has more than one count but fewer than ten. The CDR3 DNA reads TGCGCCAGCCGGGACAGGAGGGACACTGAAGCTTTCTTT. Its translation: CASRDRRDTEAFF. This chain connects TRBV5-1 to TRBJ1-1, with 8 positions matching TRBD1. Losses at the gene ends were 7 bases for V and 3 bases for J; bases not matched to a gene: 5. Looked up from germline, CDR1 is SGHRS and CDR2 is YFSETQ. This CDR3 region has 13 residues.

The V gene is TRBV2, the J gene TRBJ2-7, with D maybe TRBD1 (6 bases). V was cut by 2 bases and J by 2 bases, with 10 bases left in between. Per the germline V gene, CDR1 is SNHLY and CDR2 is FYNNEI. The CDR3 covers 14 residues. The CDR3 sequence: CASSERRGAYEQYF. Here the CDR3 DNA reads TGTGCCAGCAGTGAACGCAGGGGCGCCTACGAGCAGTACTTC.

This clone has a handful of counts. This chain connects TRBV19 to TRBJ1-5; 7 bases map to TRBD1. V trimming: 7 bases; J trimming: 2 bases; junction bases outside the gene matches: 11. The CDR3 is 16 residues long. Germline V gene lookup returns CDR1 LNHDA and CDR2 SQIVND (reference sequence). The CDR3 DNA follows: TGTGCCAGTACCCCCGACAGGGCGTATGGCAATCAGCCCCAGCATTTT. Translating gives CASTPDRAYGNQPQHF.